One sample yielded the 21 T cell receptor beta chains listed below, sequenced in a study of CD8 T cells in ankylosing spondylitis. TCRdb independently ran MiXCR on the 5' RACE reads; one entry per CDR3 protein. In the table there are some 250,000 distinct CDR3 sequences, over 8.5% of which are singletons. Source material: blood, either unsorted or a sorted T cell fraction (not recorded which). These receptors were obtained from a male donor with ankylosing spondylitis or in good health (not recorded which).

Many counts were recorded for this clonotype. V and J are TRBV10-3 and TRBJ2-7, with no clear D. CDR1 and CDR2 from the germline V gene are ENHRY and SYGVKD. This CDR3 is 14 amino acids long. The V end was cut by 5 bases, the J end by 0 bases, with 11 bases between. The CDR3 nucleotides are TGTGCCATCAGTTTCGGCGGTCCCTCCTACGAGCAGTACTTC. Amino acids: CAISFGGPSYEQYF.

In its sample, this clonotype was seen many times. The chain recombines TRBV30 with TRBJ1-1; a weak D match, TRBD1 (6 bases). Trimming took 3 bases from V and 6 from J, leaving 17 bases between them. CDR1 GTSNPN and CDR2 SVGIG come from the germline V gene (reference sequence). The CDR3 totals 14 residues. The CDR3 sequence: CAWSRDNSGPEAFF. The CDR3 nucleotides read TGTGCCTGGAGCCGGGACAATTCTGGCCCTGAAGCTTTCTTT. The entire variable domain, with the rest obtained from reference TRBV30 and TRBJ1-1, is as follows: SQTIHQWPATLVQPVGSPLSLECTVEGTSNPNLYWYRQAAGRGLQLLFYSVGIGQISSEVPQNLSASRPQDRQFILSSKKLLLSDSGFYLCAWSRDNSGPEAFFGQGTRLTVV.

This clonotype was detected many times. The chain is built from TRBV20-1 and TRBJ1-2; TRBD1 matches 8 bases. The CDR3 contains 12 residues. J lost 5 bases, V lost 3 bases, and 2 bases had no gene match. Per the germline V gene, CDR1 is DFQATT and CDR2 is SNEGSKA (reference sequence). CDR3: CSASQGAYGYTF. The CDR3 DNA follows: TGCAGTGCTAGTCAGGGGGCGTATGGCTACACCTTC.

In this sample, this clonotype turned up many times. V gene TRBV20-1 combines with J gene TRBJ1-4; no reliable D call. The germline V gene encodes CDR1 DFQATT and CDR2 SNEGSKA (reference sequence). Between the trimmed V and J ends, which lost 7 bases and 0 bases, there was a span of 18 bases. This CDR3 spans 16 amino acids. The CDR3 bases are TGCAGTGTTTTGGCAGCTACCTTTGCAACTAATGAAAAACTGTTTTTT. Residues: CSVLAATFATNEKLFF.

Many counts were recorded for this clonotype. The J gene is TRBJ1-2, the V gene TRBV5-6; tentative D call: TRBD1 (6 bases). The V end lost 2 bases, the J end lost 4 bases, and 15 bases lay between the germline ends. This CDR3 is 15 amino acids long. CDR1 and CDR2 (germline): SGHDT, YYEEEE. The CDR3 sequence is CASSFGQSNLYGYTF. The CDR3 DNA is TGTGCCAGCAGCTTTGGACAGTCAAATCTCTATGGCTACACCTTC.

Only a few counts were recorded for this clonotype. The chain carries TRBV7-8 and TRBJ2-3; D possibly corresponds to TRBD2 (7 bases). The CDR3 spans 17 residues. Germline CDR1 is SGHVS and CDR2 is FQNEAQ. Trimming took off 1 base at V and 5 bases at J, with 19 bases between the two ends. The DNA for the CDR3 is TGTGCCAGCAGCTTAGTAATTGGACGGGGGGCCGTAGATACGCAGTATTTT. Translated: CASSLVIGRGAVDTQYF.

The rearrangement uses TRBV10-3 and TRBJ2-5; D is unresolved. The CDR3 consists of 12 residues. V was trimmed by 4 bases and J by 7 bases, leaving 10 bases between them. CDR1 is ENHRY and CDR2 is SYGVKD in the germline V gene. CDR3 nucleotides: TGTGCCATCAGTGCTCCGGATGGGACCCAGTACTTC. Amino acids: CAISAPDGTQYF.

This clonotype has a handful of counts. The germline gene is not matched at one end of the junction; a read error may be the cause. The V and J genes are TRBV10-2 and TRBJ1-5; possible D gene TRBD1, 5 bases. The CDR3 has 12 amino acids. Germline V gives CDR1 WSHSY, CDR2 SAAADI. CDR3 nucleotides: TGCGCTAGCAGGGACGGTAATCAGCCCCAGCATTTT. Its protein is CASRDGNQPQHF.

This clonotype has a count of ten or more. CDR3 region: CSAGTGANTGELFF. In DNA form, the CDR3 reads TGCAGTGCCGGGACAGGGGCGAACACCGGGGAGCTGTTTTTT. This sequence joins TRBV20-1 and TRBJ2-2, with 10 bases that match TRBD1. Germline V gene sequence: CDR1 DFQATT, CDR2 SNEGSKA (reference sequence). CDR3 length: 14 residues. With V trimmed by 6 bases and J by 0 bases, 1 base remained unmatched.

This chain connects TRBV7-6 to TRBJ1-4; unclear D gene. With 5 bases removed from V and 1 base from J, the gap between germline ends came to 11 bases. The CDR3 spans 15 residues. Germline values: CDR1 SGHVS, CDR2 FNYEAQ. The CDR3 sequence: CASSPKLRTNEKLFF. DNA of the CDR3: TGTGCCAGCAGCCCCAAGTTGCGAACTAATGAAAAACTGTTTTTT.

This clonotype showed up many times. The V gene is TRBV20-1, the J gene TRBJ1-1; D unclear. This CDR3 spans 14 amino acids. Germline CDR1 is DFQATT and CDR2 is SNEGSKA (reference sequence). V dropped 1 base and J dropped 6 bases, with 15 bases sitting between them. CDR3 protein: CSARGGVLVPEAFF. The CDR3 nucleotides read TGCAGTGCTAGAGGTGGGGTCTTAGTTCCTGAAGCTTTCTTT.

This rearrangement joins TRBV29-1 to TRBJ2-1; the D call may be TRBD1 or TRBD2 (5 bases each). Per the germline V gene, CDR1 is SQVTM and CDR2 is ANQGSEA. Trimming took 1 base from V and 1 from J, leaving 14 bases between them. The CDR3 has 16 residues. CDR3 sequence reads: CSVEGGAYGSYNEQFF. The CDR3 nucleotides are TGCAGCGTTGAAGGAGGGGCGTACGGTTCCTACAATGAGCAGTTCTTC.

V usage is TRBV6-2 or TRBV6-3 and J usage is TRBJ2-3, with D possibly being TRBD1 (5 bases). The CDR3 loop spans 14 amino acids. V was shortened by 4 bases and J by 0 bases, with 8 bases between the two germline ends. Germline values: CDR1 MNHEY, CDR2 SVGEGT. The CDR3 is CASSSTASTDTQYF. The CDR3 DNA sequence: TGTGCCAGCAGTTCGACAGCTAGCACAGATACGCAGTATTTT.

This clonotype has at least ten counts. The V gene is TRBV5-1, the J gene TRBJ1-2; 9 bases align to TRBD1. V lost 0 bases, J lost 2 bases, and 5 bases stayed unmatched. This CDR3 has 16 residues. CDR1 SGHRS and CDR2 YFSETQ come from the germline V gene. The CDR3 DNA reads TGCGCCAGCAGCTTGGGTCCACAGGGGGCGAACTATGGCTACACCTTC. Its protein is CASSLGPQGANYGYTF.

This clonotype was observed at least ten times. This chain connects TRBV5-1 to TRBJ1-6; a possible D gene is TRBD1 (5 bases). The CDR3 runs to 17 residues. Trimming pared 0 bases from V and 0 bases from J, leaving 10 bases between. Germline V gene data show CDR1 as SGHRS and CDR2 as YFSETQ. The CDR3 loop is CASSLGGATSYNSPLHF. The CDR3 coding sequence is TGCGCCAGCAGCTTGGGGGGCGCGACCTCCTATAATTCACCCCTCCACTTT.

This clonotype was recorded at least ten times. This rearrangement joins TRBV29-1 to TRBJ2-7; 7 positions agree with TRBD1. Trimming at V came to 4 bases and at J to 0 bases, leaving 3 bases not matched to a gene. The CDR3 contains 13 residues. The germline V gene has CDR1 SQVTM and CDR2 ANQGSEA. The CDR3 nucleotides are TGCAGCGTTGGTAGGACAGGCTCCTACGAGCAGTACTTC. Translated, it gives CSVGRTGSYEQYF.

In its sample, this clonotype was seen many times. CDR3 bases: TGCAGTGCCCCGGCAGGACAGGGAGGAAGAACTGAAGCTTTCTTT. This codes for CSAPAGQGGRTEAFF. This chain joins TRBV20-1 and TRBJ1-1; TRBD1 matches 8 bases. There are 15 residues in the CDR3. Per the germline V gene, CDR1 is DFQATT and CDR2 is SNEGSKA (reference sequence). V lost 6 bases and J lost 5; bases outside the gene matches: 14.

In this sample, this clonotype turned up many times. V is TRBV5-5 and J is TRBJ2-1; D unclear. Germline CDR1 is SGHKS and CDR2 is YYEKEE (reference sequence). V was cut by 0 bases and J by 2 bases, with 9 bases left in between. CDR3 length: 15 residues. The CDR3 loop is CASSLGRVAYNEQFF. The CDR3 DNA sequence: TGTGCCAGCAGCTTGGGTCGTGTCGCCTACAATGAGCAGTTCTTC.

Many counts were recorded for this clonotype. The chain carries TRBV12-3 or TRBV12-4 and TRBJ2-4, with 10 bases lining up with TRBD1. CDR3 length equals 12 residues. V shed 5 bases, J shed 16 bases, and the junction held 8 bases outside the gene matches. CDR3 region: CASSIPGQGTYF. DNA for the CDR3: TGTGCCAGCAGTATACCGGGACAGGGGACCTACTTC.

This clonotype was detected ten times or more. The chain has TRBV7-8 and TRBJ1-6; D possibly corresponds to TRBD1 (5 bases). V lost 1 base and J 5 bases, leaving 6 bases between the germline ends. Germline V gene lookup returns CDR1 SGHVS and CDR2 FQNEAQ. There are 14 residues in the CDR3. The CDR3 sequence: CASSLEGDNSPLHF. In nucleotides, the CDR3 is TGTGCCAGCAGCTTAGAAGGGGATAATTCACCCCTCCACTTT. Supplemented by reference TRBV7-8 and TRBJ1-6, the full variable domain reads GAGVSQSPRYKVAKRGQDVALRCDPISGHVSLFWYQQALGQGPEFLTYFQNEAQLDKSGLPSDRFFAERPEGSVSTLKIQRTQQEDSAVYLCASSLEGDNSPLHFGNGTRLTVT.

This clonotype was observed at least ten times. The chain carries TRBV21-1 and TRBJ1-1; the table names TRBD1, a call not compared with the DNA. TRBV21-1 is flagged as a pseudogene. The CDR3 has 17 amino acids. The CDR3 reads CASSGRDRDDMNTEAFF. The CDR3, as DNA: TGTGCCAGCAGCGGAAGGGACAGGGATGATATGAACACTGAAGCTTTCTTT.